This paragraph reports one T cell receptor (beta chain). This entry belongs to a study of T cells expressing NK-cell markers. TCRdb re-analyzed the 5' RACE reads; it lists each CDR3 protein once, without DNA. Its listing shows 550,000 or so distinct CDR3 sequences. CDR3 length: 14 amino acids. The germline gives CDR1 MNHEY, CDR2 SVGAGI. The receptor comes from a man in his late teens or twenties in good health. What was sequenced was blood T cells: a sorted CD56 or NKG2C T cell subset, CD4+ or CD8+ T cells, or bulk PBMC T cells (not recorded which). This rearrangement joins TRBV6-5 to TRBJ2-2. CDR3 residues: CASSWAKETGELFF.